This T cell receptor (beta chain) came from a study of radiation and T cells in renal cell carcinoma (dated by TCRdb to the early 2020s). Notes on the research overall: In total, about 51 samples underwent TCR beta sequencing: approximately 26 tumors plus 27 peripheral blood samples. Across all 50 or so samples, over 4,000,000 unique CDR3 nucleotide sequences encoding 2 million to 3 million unique CDR3 amino acid sequences were identified. The last blood draw happened 4 weeks after radiation, timed to coincide with nephrectomy.

What the authors observed across the whole study: Top tumor clonotypes rose in blood from baseline to 2 weeks post-radiation, then contracted by 4 weeks, suggesting transient expansion of tumor-resident clones. Because pretreatment tumor biopsies were not available, the study could not determine whether clonotypes were already present within the tumor at baseline. Because the trial had a single-armed design, the trial could not examine how radiation dose or scheduling affected the TCR repertoire. Tracking of blood repertoire dynamics stopped at approximately four weeks after treatment, with no follow-up past that point.

Following the manufacturer's recommendations, the immunoSEQ kit was used to generate TCR beta libraries from genomic DNA. To prepare the libraries, a first multiplex PCR with proprietary primers was run, followed by a second PCR that added unique barcodes, and a bead cleanup was done after each round. Each sample batch included a kit-provided positive control reaction and a negative control reaction. The final libraries underwent checking on an Agilent 4200 TapeStation D1000 ScreenTape, volumetric pooling, and quantification by qPCR. Sequencing was performed on an Illumina NextSeq500 using a MidOutput 150-cycle cartridge, with 156 Read1 cycles, 15 Index1 cycles, and the kit custom primers. The pooled library was loaded at about 0.93 pM with about 20% PhiX control spiked in. The study's processing was this. Vendor-processed data were analyzed in R, with a clonotype defined as all T cells sharing the same CDR3 nucleotide sequence. In the clone abundance analyses, frequencies in each sample were normalized to that sample's 10,000 most abundant clones. Before analysis, public T cell clones were removed, and these numbered fewer than five per sample on average. An abundance difference of at least 32-fold between compartments was the criterion for calling clonotypes tumor-enriched or baseline blood-enriched. Clonotypes expanded or contracted between blood time points were identified with a beta-binomial differential abundance model. Tumor-blood repertoire similarity was measured with the Baroni-Urbani and Buser coefficient, and groups were compared using two-tailed Wilcoxon tests in R. Sourced from immuneACCESS, this table was stored by TCRdb with only in-frame sequences that have V and J called. A share of the clones is absent; for the studies checked, an unresolved V gene accounts for under half, and the remainder has no known explanation. V and J calls and clone size are given by that table; D and trimming were obtained from the DNA. This sample gives tens of thousands of clones in total; around four fifths of them show up just once. 2% to 3% of the sample lies in the top ten.

The time point label of this sample denotes: blood 4 weeks post-SBRT, at nephrectomy. This specimen's treatment or condition label, interpreted: 15 Gy SBRT to primary tumor, nephrectomy 4 weeks later. Samples were obtained from a clinical trial, in which 15 Gy stereotactic body radiation therapy was delivered to primary renal cell carcinomas and nephrectomy was performed 4 weeks later. To follow tumor-enriched clonotypes, peripheral blood was collected serially from radiation-treated patients at baseline and again at 2 weeks and 4 weeks after SBRT. All patients had renal cell carcinoma with clear cell pathology. The QIAamp DNA Blood Mini Kit (Qiagen) was used to prepare genomic DNA for TCR sequencing. Only samples passing all quality control checks were included in the analyses. This clone was seen more than once but under ten times. Its cognate antigen has yet to be identified. Base qualities are not provided; no much larger clone lies one nucleotide away.

CDR1 and CDR2 are read off the germline V gene as MDHEN and SYDVKM. Deletion took 3 bases off V and 0 bases off J, with a span of 11 bases between the germline ends. Inclusive of the bounding cysteine and phenylalanine, the CDR3 is 15 residues long. CDR3 DNA is the only sequence kept; it has 45 bases, read in frame from the first base. The receptor chain draws on TRBV28 and TRBJ1-1; TRBD1 is possibly the D segment (5 matching bases). This TCR came from a woman aged 55-70 years with renal cell carcinoma. The sequencing here drew on blood, taken from a patient whose treatment included radiotherapy and nephrectomy. This receptor carries the CDR3 CASSLEGIMNTEAFF. In nucleotides, the sequence is TGTGCCAGCAGTTTGGAGGGGATCATGAACACTGAAGCTTTCTTT.